These 21 T cell receptor beta chains were all obtained from the same sample, sequenced in a study of blood T cell repertoires in COVID-19. The method was immunoSEQ multiplex PCR; TCRdb's version includes in-frame clones alone and lacks a portion of them. Counted here are more than 200,000 clones, 75% to 90% occurring once; the ten biggest clones make up about 6%. Sequenced sample: PBMCs or T cells enriched from blood (not recorded which). The origin of the receptors is a woman in her thirties with acute COVID-19.

This clone has just one count. This sequence joins TRBV7-3 and TRBJ1-1, with D maybe TRBD1 (6 bases). The CDR3 sequence is 14 residues long. Germline lookup yields CDR1 SGHTA and CDR2 FQGTGA. V was clipped by 5 bases and J by 1 base, with 11 bases between them. The CDR3, as DNA: TGTGCCAGCAGCGGACAGAACCCGAACACTGAAGCTTTCTTT. Protein sequence: CASSGQNPNTEAFF.

This clone was observed a few times. The V gene is TRBV14, the J gene TRBJ1-2, with 7 positions matching TRBD1. The junction had 4 bases not matched to a gene; V was cut back by 2 bases and J by 4 bases. The CDR3 sequence is 14 residues long. Germline loops: CDR1 SGHDN, CDR2 FVKESK. In DNA form, the CDR3 reads TGTGCCAGCAGCCAATCGTGGGACAGCTATGGCTACACCTTC. This gives the protein CASSQSWDSYGYTF.

The chain employs TRBV28 and TRBJ1-5; D possibly corresponds to TRBD1 (6 bases). This CDR3 contains 16 residues. V was trimmed by 1 base and J by 3 bases, leaving 13 bases between them. Germline CDR1 MDHEN, CDR2 SYDVKM. The CDR3 protein is CASSLSGRGYNQPQHF. CDR3 nucleotide sequence: TGTGCCAGCAGTTTATCGGGCAGGGGATACAATCAGCCCCAGCATTTT.

The chain uses TRBV2 and TRBJ2-1, with 8 bases matching TRBD2. This CDR3 has 14 residues. Germline trimming cut 7 bases from V and 5 bases from J; bases unmatched to any gene: 7. Germline assignment: CDR1 SNHLY and CDR2 FYNNEI. CDR3 nucleotide sequence: TGTGCCAGCATCCGGTCAGCGGGGGACAATGAGCAGTTCTTC. It yields the protein CASIRSAGDNEQFF.

CDR3 sequence (DNA): TGTGCCATCAGTGAGTCTTTAGCGGGAGTCCCCTACGAGCAGTACTTC. Translation: CAISESLAGVPYEQYF. The chain recombines TRBV10-3 with TRBJ2-7, with 9 nucleotides matching TRBD2. CDR3 length: 16 amino acids. CDR1 and CDR2 from the germline V gene are ENHRY and SYGVKD. V was clipped by 0 bases and J by 2 bases; unmatched bases: 5.

The CDR3 protein is CASSPRTSGRKVNNEQFF. The CDR3, as DNA: TGTGCCAGCAGCCCGCGGACTAGCGGGAGGAAAGTAAACAATGAGCAGTTCTTC. This chain connects TRBV7-2 to TRBJ2-1, with 14 bases identical to TRBD2. Germline values: CDR1 SGHTA, CDR2 FQGNSA. Losses at the gene ends were 5 bases for V and 5 bases for J; bases not matched to a gene: 11. There are 18 residues in the CDR3.

J is TRBJ2-5 and V is TRBV7-9, with a weak D call TRBD2 (7 bases). With 6 bases removed from V and 3 bases from J, the gap between germline ends came to 14 bases. The CDR3 runs 14 residues. The germline gives CDR1 SEHNR, CDR2 FQNEAQ (reference sequence). The CDR3, as DNA: TGTGCCAGCAGGGAGAAGGGGGGGGAAGAGACCCAGTACTTC. This translates into CASREKGGEETQYF. Together with reference TRBV7-9 and TRBJ2-5, the CDR3 gives the full variable domain: DTGVSQNPRHKITKRGQNVTFRCDPISEHNRLYWYRQTLGQGPEFLTYFQNEAQLEKSRLLSDRFSAERPKGSFSTLEIQRTEQGDSAMYLCASREKGGEETQYFGPGTRLLVL.

The genes are TRBV30 and TRBJ1-6, with a possible D match to TRBD1 (5 bases). V lost 1 base to trimming and J lost 7 bases, with 17 bases between them. Germline V gene sequence: CDR1 GTSNPN, CDR2 SVGIG (reference sequence). This CDR3 has 16 residues. The CDR3 DNA reads as TGTGCCTGGAGTGCATCGGGAGGGGTGGGGAATTCACCCCTCCACTTT. It encodes CAWSASGGVGNSPLHF.

This sequence joins TRBV18 and TRBJ2-2; D gene unclear. Germline CDR1 reads KGHSH; CDR2 reads LQKENI. CDR3 length equals 15 residues. The V and J ends lost 4 bases and 6 bases respectively, with 15 bases between them. The DNA for the CDR3 is TGTGCCAGCTCACACGACCCCCCGGCGGCCGGGGAGCTGTTTTTT. Protein: CASSHDPPAAGELFF.

This clone appeared a single time. As DNA, the CDR3 is TGTGCCAGCAGCTTAGCGGGACTCCAAGAGACCCAGTACTTC. It specifies CASSLAGLQETQYF. The gene calls are TRBV11-2 and TRBJ2-5; tentative D call: TRBD2 (6 bases). This CDR3 region has 14 residues. V was shortened by 1 base and J by 1 base, with 7 bases between the two germline ends. The germline CDR1 and CDR2 sequences are SGHAT and FQNNGV.

The genes are TRBV6-2 or TRBV6-3 and TRBJ2-1; D remains ambiguous. Germline V CDR1 and CDR2: MNHEY, SVGEGT. The germline V and J ends were trimmed by 4 bases and 4 bases, with 8 bases remaining between them. The CDR3 extends over 13 amino acids. The CDR3 sequence: CASSFPVYNEQFF. The CDR3 bases are TGTGCCAGCAGTTTTCCCGTATACAATGAGCAGTTCTTC.

The chain joins TRBV30 to TRBJ2-7; D may be TRBD2 (5 bases). Trimming left V 4 bases short and J 6 bases short, with 16 bases between. The CDR3 totals 13 residues. Germline assignment: CDR1 GTSNPN and CDR2 SVGIG (reference sequence). CDR3 sequence (DNA): TGTGCCTGGACCGGTCGGGTACGGGGCGAGCAGTACTTC. Encoded protein: CAWTGRVRGEQYF.

The chain joins TRBV6-5 to TRBJ2-7; TRBD2 aligns across 9 bases. CDR1 MNHEY and CDR2 SVGAGI come from the germline V gene. This CDR3 is 13 amino acids long. Here the CDR3 DNA reads TGTGCTTCCGATATAGCGGGAGTGGGAGAGCAGTACTTC. Translating gives CASDIAGVGEQYF.

J is TRBJ1-6 and V is TRBV2, with 8 bases lining up with TRBD1. Germline CDR1 SNHLY, CDR2 FYNNEI. The J segment lost 10 bases and the V segment lost 2 bases, leaving 10 bases of the junction unmatched. The CDR3 is 16 amino acids. The CDR3 sequence: CASSESGWDRKSPLHF. CDR3 DNA sequence: TGTGCCAGCAGTGAAAGCGGGTGGGACAGGAAATCACCCCTCCACTTT.

The chain couples TRBV10-3 to TRBJ2-7, with 9 bases matching TRBD1. The CDR3 extends over 15 amino acids. The J segment lost 1 base and the V segment lost 4 bases, leaving 5 bases of the junction unmatched. CDR1 is ENHRY, CDR2 SYGVKD, per germline. For the CDR3, the DNA is TGTGCCATCAGTGGGGGACAGGGAGGGTCCTACGAGCAGTACTTC. As protein: CAISGGQGGSYEQYF.

The rearrangement links TRBV19 to TRBJ2-1; TRBD2 is a possible D gene (5 bases). The CDR3 runs to 15 residues. V was cut by 0 bases and J by 5 bases, with 11 bases left in between. From germline, CDR1 is LNHDA and CDR2 SQIVND (reference sequence). CDR3 in amino acids: CASSIDPRGDNEQFF. DNA for the CDR3: TGTGCCAGTAGTATAGATCCCCGGGGTGACAATGAGCAGTTCTTC.

J is TRBJ1-3 and V is TRBV5-1, with a weak D call TRBD1 (6 bases). V was trimmed by 0 bases and J by 4 bases, leaving 11 bases between them. The CDR3 loop spans 15 amino acids. Looked up from germline, CDR1 is SGHRS and CDR2 is YFSETQ. The CDR3 is CASSLGRQAGNTIYF. Here the CDR3 DNA reads TGCGCCAGCAGCTTGGGGAGACAGGCGGGAAACACCATATATTTT.

The CDR3 reads CASSSPTANTEAFF. The CDR3 nucleotides read TGTGCCAGCAGTTCGCCGACAGCGAACACTGAAGCTTTCTTT. The V call is TRBV28, the J call TRBJ1-1; D possibly corresponds to TRBD1 (5 bases). The CDR3 spans 14 residues. V was cut by 4 bases and J by 1 base, with 10 bases left in between. Germline V gene data show CDR1 as MDHEN and CDR2 as SYDVKM.

This chain connects TRBV6-2 or TRBV6-3 to TRBJ2-5; 9 nucleotides agree with TRBD2. The CDR3 extends over 13 amino acids. Per the germline V gene, CDR1 is MNHEY and CDR2 is SVGEGT. Trimming removed 4 bases from V and 9 bases from J; junction bases left unmatched: 6. The CDR3 sequence: CASSLVERGAQYF. The DNA for the CDR3 is TGTGCCAGCAGTTTAGTTGAGCGGGGGGCCCAGTACTTC.

This clone is a singleton in its sample. The chain couples TRBV7-3 to TRBJ1-6; D may be TRBD1 (5 bases). The germline gives CDR1 SGHTA, CDR2 FQGTGA. The CDR3 has 14 amino acids. Trimming removed 5 bases from V and 7 bases from J, with 12 bases in between. The DNA for the CDR3 is TGTGCCAGCAGCGCTCAGGGTAACAATTCACCCCTCCACTTT. Its protein is CASSAQGNNSPLHF.

This clone is a singleton in its sample. The chain couples TRBV7-8 to TRBJ2-4; 9 bases map to TRBD1. The CDR3 runs 17 residues. The V gene's germline CDR1 is SGHVS and CDR2 FQNEAQ. The trim removed 5 bases at V and 10 bases at J, leaving 18 bases unmatched. In DNA, the CDR3 is TGTGCCAGCAGCCCCCGACTTCCCGGACAGGGGCCATGGATTCAGTACTTC. Translation: CASSPRLPGQGPWIQYF.